This passage covers 20 T cell receptor beta chains from one sample sequenced in a study of T cell responses to AZD1222 COVID-19 vaccine. Profiled with immunoSEQ multiplex PCR; TCRdb holds only in-frame clones, not every one. Of about 140,000 clones listed, around 91% are singletons. This specimen was peripheral blood, taken 28 days after the second AZD1222 dose. The receptors originated from an adult who received the AZD1222 COVID-19 vaccine.

The chain recombines TRBV5-8 with TRBJ2-2; the D is unclear. Germline CDR1 SGHTS, CDR2 YDEGEE. This CDR3 is 17 amino acids long. Trimming left V 5 bases short and J 5 bases short, with 22 bases between. The CDR3 protein is CASSPNLPRTQTGELFF. The CDR3 coding sequence is TGTGCCAGCAGTCCGAACCTTCCGCGAACCCAGACCGGGGAGCTGTTTTTT. The full variable domain, completed using reference TRBV5-8 and TRBJ2-2, is EAGVTQSPTHLIKTRGQQATLRCSPISGHTSVYWYQQALGLGLQFLLWYDEGEERNRGNFPPRFSGRQFPNYSSELNVNALELEDSALYLCASSPNLPRTQTGELFFGEGSRLTVL.

The chain uses TRBV5-1 and TRBJ1-2; maybe TRBD1 (6 bases). Germline-derived CDR1 and CDR2 are SGHRS and YFSETQ. This CDR3 contains 15 residues. V lost 4 bases and J lost 0, with 13 bases in between. The CDR3 is CASSKDSSANYGYTF. CDR3 bases: TGCGCCAGCAGCAAGGACAGTTCAGCTAACTATGGCTACACCTTC.

The CDR3 DNA follows: TGTGCCAGCAGCCTTTGGACAGGGGATGTCGAGACCCAGTACTTC. It codes for CASSLWTGDVETQYF. The chain carries TRBV7-9 and TRBJ2-5, with 9 bases fitting TRBD1. The CDR3 extends over 15 amino acids. Germline V gives CDR1 SEHNR, CDR2 FQNEAQ (reference sequence). Germline trimming cut 5 bases from V and 5 bases from J; bases unmatched to any gene: 9.

In the case of this clone: At the DNA level, this CDR3 is encoded by other sequences in the same sample as well. The chain recombines TRBV28 with TRBJ1-4; tentative D call: TRBD1 (5 bases). CDR3 length: 12 residues. In germline, CDR1 is MDHEN, CDR2 SYDVKM. V was clipped by 6 bases and J by 7 bases, with 9 bases between them. The CDR3, as DNA: TGTGCCAGCAGGCAGGGAGGTGAAAAACTGTTTTTT. The encoded protein is CASRQGGEKLFF.

The chain uses TRBV28 and TRBJ1-5, with a possible D match to TRBD1 (5 bases). Germline V gene data show CDR1 as MDHEN and CDR2 as SYDVKM. Trimming took off 2 bases at V and 5 bases at J, with 16 bases between the two ends. The CDR3 covers 16 residues. CDR3 bases: TGTGCCAGCAGTTTAGGGGAACAGGCCCGGGATCAGCCCCAGCATTTT. Translating gives CASSLGEQARDQPQHF.

The V gene is TRBV18, the J gene TRBJ2-7, with D perhaps matching TRBD1 (6 bases). Germline values: CDR1 KGHSH, CDR2 LQKENI. The V and J ends lost 0 bases and 7 bases respectively, with 16 bases between them. The CDR3 is made up of 15 amino acids. Here the CDR3 reads CASSPPGTRRGEQYF. As DNA, the CDR3 is TGTGCCAGCTCACCACCGGGGACACGGAGAGGGGAGCAGTACTTC.

The rearrangement joins TRBV4-1 to TRBJ2-2; TRBD2 matches at 14 bases. Germline V lookup: CDR1 MGHRA, CDR2 YSYEKL. V was pared by 3 bases and J by 9 bases, with 12 bases of the junction left unmatched. This CDR3 has 18 amino acids. This CDR3 is CASSHRGTSGRRARELFF. CDR3 bases: TGCGCCAGCAGCCATCGTGGGACTAGCGGGAGAAGGGCCCGGGAGCTGTTTTTT.

The chain uses TRBV18 and TRBJ1-4; D perhaps matches TRBD1 (5 bases). Germline loops: CDR1 KGHSH, CDR2 LQKENI. V lost 3 bases, J lost 8 bases, and 13 bases lay in between. The CDR3 loop spans 14 amino acids. The DNA for the CDR3 is TGTGCCAGCTCACCGGCCAGGGTAGGGGAAAAACTGTTTTTT. It encodes CASSPARVGEKLFF. The complete variable domain, with remaining parts taken from reference TRBV18 and TRBJ1-4, reads NAGVMQNPRHLVRRRGQEARLRCSPMKGHSHVYWYRQLPEEGLKFMVYLQKENIIDESGMPKERFSAEFPKEGPSILRIQQVVRGDSAAYFCASSPARVGEKLFFGSGTQLSVL.

The J gene is TRBJ2-5, the V gene TRBV6-1, with 9 bases that match TRBD2. Germline V gene sequence: CDR1 MNHNS, CDR2 SASEGT. Trimming took 1 base from V and 3 from J; bases not matched to a gene: 12. This CDR3 is 18 amino acids long. The CDR3 bases are TGTGCCAGCAGTGAAGTTTTGGTAGCGGGGGCCACCAAAGAGACCCAGTACTTC. As protein: CASSEVLVAGATKETQYF.

The chain is built from TRBV7-2 and TRBJ1-2, with 12 positions matching TRBD1. The CDR3 has 15 amino acids. Losses at the gene ends were 1 base for V and 7 bases for J; bases not matched to a gene: 4. CDR1 and CDR2 (germline): SGHTA, FQGNSA. The CDR3 reads CASSLEGQGASGYTF. The CDR3 bases are TGTGCCAGCAGCTTAGAGGGACAGGGGGCGAGTGGCTACACCTTC.

This chain links TRBV5-6 with TRBJ2-7; 8 bases agree with TRBD1. This CDR3 comprises 13 residues. The ends lost 3 bases at V and 3 bases at J; junction bases unmatched: 2. From germline, CDR1 is SGHDT and CDR2 YYEEEE. DNA of the CDR3: TGTGCCAGCAGCTCCGACAGGGGCTACGAGCAGTACTTC. Residues: CASSSDRGYEQYF.

This clone has a single count. This chain joins TRBV18 and TRBJ2-1; the D call may be TRBD1 or TRBD2 (7 bases each). Germline V gives CDR1 KGHSH, CDR2 LQKENI. Between the trimmed V and J ends, which lost 3 bases and 7 bases, there was a span of 19 bases. This CDR3 has 16 residues. CDR3 DNA: TGTGCCAGCTCACCCGTCCCAGGGGGGAGGGAAAATGAGCAGTTCTTC. Translated: CASSPVPGGRENEQFF.

The V gene is TRBV19, the J gene TRBJ1-5; the D gene is possibly TRBD1 (6 bases). Deletions cut 9 bases from V and 6 bases from J, with 9 bases between. The CDR3 totals 11 residues. CDR1 is LNHDA and CDR2 is SQIVND in the germline V gene (reference sequence). CDR3: CASFRGQPQHF. Written as DNA, the CDR3 is TGTGCCAGCTTCAGGGGTCAGCCCCAGCATTTT.

This chain links TRBV18 with TRBJ2-1; TRBD2 aligns across 13 bases. Trimming at V came to 1 base and at J to 0 bases, leaving 0 bases not matched to a gene. The CDR3 loop spans 17 amino acids. The germline CDR1 and CDR2 sequences are KGHSH and LQKENI. Here the CDR3 DNA reads TGTGCCAGCTCACCACGGACTAGCGGGAGCTCCTACAATGAGCAGTTCTTC. As protein: CASSPRTSGSSYNEQFF.

The CDR3 region has the DNA TGTGCCAGCAGCCAAAGACGTCCCTCTGGAAACACCATATATTTT. It yields the protein CASSQRRPSGNTIYF. The V call is TRBV3-1 (or the pseudogene TRBV3-2), the J call TRBJ1-3; D uncertain. Germline CDR1 and CDR2: LGHDT and YNNKEL (reference sequence). V gave up 2 bases and J gave up 0 bases, with 8 bases separating them. This CDR3 has 15 residues.

This clone occurred once. CDR3 protein: CAWRRAGGGNEKLFF. The DNA for the CDR3 is TGTGCCTGGAGAAGGGCGGGAGGGGGAAATGAAAAACTGTTTTTT. V and J are TRBV30 and TRBJ1-4; D is possibly TRBD1 (6 bases). CDR3 length: 15 residues. The germline gives CDR1 GTSNPN, CDR2 SVGIG (reference sequence). Trimming took off 3 bases at V and 5 bases at J, with 16 bases between the two ends.

V usage is TRBV7-9 and J usage is TRBJ2-2, with 8 positions matching TRBD1. The CDR3 totals 16 residues. CDR1 is SEHNR, CDR2 FQNEAQ, per germline (reference sequence). The V segment lost 3 bases and the J segment 2 bases; nucleotides outside the gene matches: 5. The CDR3 DNA is TGTGCCAGCAGCTTTGTCACAGGGGGAAACACCGGGGAGCTGTTTTTT. The encoded protein is CASSFVTGGNTGELFF.

The chain couples TRBV28 to TRBJ2-2, with TRBD2 matching 9 bases. This CDR3 region has 16 residues. J gave up 5 bases and V 0 bases, and 4 bases lay outside the gene matches. Germline V gene sequence: CDR1 MDHEN, CDR2 SYDVKM. The DNA of the CDR3 is TGTGCCAGCAGTTTATGGGTAGCGGGGGAAACCGGGGAGCTGTTTTTT. It is translated as CASSLWVAGETGELFF.

The rearrangement joins TRBV6-5 to TRBJ1-4; D is perhaps TRBD1 (5 bases). Germline V CDR1 and CDR2: MNHEY, SVGAGI. CDR3 length: 13 amino acids. Trimming removed 6 bases from V and 6 bases from J, with 11 bases in between. The CDR3 nucleotides read TGTGCCAGCAGAACGACAGTCGATGAAAAACTGTTTTTT. Its protein is CASRTTVDEKLFF.

The gene calls are TRBV5-1 and TRBJ1-2; 9 nucleotides match TRBD1. This CDR3 contains 16 residues. Germline-derived CDR1 and CDR2 are SGHRS and YFSETQ. Trimming at V came to 0 bases and at J to 12 bases, leaving 15 bases not matched to a gene. The CDR3 region has the DNA TGCGCCAGCAGCTTGGCCCACGGACAGGGGTCGCAGTTTGACACCTTC. This codes for CASSLAHGQGSQFDTF.